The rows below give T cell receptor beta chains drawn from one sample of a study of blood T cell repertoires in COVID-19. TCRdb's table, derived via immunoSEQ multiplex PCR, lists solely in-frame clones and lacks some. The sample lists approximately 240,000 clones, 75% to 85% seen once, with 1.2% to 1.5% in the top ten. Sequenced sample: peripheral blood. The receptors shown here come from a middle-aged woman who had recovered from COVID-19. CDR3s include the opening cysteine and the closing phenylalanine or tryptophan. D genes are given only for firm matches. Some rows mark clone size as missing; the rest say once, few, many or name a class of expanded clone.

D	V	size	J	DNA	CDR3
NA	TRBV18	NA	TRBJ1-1	TGTGCCAGCTCACCCTCAGGAAATACTGAAGCTTTCTTT	CASSPSGNTEAFF
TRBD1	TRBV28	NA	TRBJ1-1	TGTGCCAGCAGTTTCGCGACAGGGGGGAGCACTGAAGCTTTCTTT	CASSFATGGSTEAFF
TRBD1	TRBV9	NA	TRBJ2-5	TGTGCCAGCAGCGCGACAGGGATGGAGACCCAGTACTTC	CASSATGMETQYF
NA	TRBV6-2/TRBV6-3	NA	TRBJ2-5	TGTGCCAGCAGCTATCAAGAGACCCAGTACTTC	CASSYQETQYF
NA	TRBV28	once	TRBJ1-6	TGTGCCAGCAGTTTAGGGGGGACGCAAAATTCACCCCTCCACTTT	CASSLGGTQNSPLHF
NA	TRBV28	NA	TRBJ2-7	TGTGCCAGCACCCTAGGACAGCCCTCCTACGAGCAGTACTTC	CASTLGQPSYEQYF
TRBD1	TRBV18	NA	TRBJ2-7	TGTGCCAGCTCACCCTCAACAGGGGACGAGCAGTACTTC	CASSPSTGDEQYF
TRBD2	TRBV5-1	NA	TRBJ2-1	TGCGCCAGCAGCCCGTGGACTAGCGGGGGGCACTACAATGAGCAGTTCTTC	CASSPWTSGGHYNEQFF
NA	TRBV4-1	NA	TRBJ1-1	TGCGCCAGCAGCCAAGGAGAACAGGGGAACACTGAAGCTTTCTTT	CASSQGEQGNTEAFF
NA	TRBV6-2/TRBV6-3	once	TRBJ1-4	TGTGCCAGCAGTCCCAGGGAATCGGGTGAAAAACTGTTTTTT	CASSPRESGEKLFF